The T cell receptor (beta chain) described here comes from a study of blood T cell repertoires in COVID-19 (TCRdb year 2020). Study-level background: Collaborator samples came from the United States, Italy and Spain and covered acute and convalescent phases of COVID-19. Deeply sampled blood TCRbeta repertoires from subjects exposed to, actively infected with, or recovered from COVID-19 were included in the dataset. The repertoires were made available in a free public database intended to serve as a resource for research on the immune response to SARS-CoV-2. The material from the prospective study consisted of cDNA or gDNA derived from T cells, B-cell-depleted T cells, or PBMCs. Nearly every sample came with metadata listing a de-identified subject ID, COVID-19 status, age in years and sex. Where available, HLA class I and class II types were taken from metadata supplied by the sample provider and were not determined by assay-based typing. Samples came from the ongoing ImmuneRACE study (first 160 participants) plus 1,254 subjects from 6 global collaborators.

Points on this clone: Its antigen specificity is not known. No much larger clonotype is one base removed from it; base qualities were not supplied.

Overall results and qualifications from the work: The quantity of clinical and demographic metadata differed by source and by participant and was supplied without curation.

In Seattle, one collaborating source enrolled patients while the infection was active and tracked those patients longitudinally over the course of disease. Collaborating institutions collected whole blood in K2EDTA tubes following their own protocols. For TCRbeta analysis, collaborators shipped samples as frozen whole blood, isolated PBMCs, or DNA extracted from either of those sample types. TCRbeta CDR3 regions were amplified from genomic DNA using the immunoSEQ Assay, a bias-controlled multiplex PCR. In the original analysis: Within the assay, amplification of reference gene primers was used to estimate how many nucleated cells each sample contained. To quantify the absolute abundance of each unique TCRbeta CDR3 rearrangement, sequence reads were collapsed and filtered. For each sample, productive Simpson clonality was calculated by taking the square root of Simpson's diversity index across productive rearrangements. TCRdb retrieved this table from immuneACCESS and kept in-frame rearrangements only. Not all clones are present; in checked studies, unresolved V genes account for under half, and no reason is known for the remainder. V, J and clone size were drawn from that table, and D and trimming were deduced from the DNA. This sample holds 450,000 or so clones; approximately 90% were observed only once. Around 1.5% of the sample is in the top ten clones.

The sample was peripheral blood. The source is a woman aged 35 to 49 with COVID-19, enrolled during active disease.

CDR3 protein: CASSFVPGGELFF. The base sequence is TGTGCCAGCAGCTTTGTTCCGGGCGGGGAGCTGTTTTTT. The chain is encoded by TRBV5-6 joined to TRBJ2-2; a confident D gene designation cannot be given. CDR3 length: 13 amino acids, cysteine to phenylalanine. Left in the record is the CDR3 DNA by itself, 39 bases read in frame from the first base. V sheds 2 bases and J sheds 7 bases, leaving 9 bases between their ends. Via the germline V gene, CDR1 is SGHDT and CDR2 YYEEEE.